This is a list of T cell receptor beta chains from one sample in a study of shared clonotypes between healthy human individuals. The repertoire was sequenced with immunoSEQ multiplex PCR; TCRdb's copy has only in-frame clones and lacks some. Among some 1.1 million clones listed, approximately 77% were seen once. Specimen: memory CD4+ T cells from PBMCs. The receptor set was obtained from a man aged 18-30 years in good health. Some clones in this sample may be carry-over from other donors' samples. Both conserved end residues are part of each CDR3. A D gene is named only where the DNA matches it firmly. Not every row has a clone size; where given, it reads once, few, many or a size class.

abundance,v_gene,j_gene,len,d_gene,CDR3nt,CDR3aa
.,TRBV4-1,TRBJ2-5,14,.,TGCGCCAGCAGCCAAGATGAGCCGCAAGAGACCCAGTACTTC,CASSQDEPQETQYF
.,TRBV30,TRBJ2-3,12,.,TGTGCCTGGAGTCCGGTTTCAGATACGCAGTATTTT,CAWSPVSDTQYF
.,TRBV7-2,TRBJ1-4,15,.,TGTGCCAGCAGCTATGGGTCCTCAACTAATGAAAAACTGTTTTTT,CASSYGSSTNEKLFF
.,TRBV2,TRBJ2-3,12,.,TGTGCCAGCAGCTATACCACAGATACGCAGTATTTT,CASSYTTDTQYF
many,TRBV27,TRBJ2-1,15,.,TGTGCCAGCAGTTTTAGCGGAATCGGATTCAATGAGCAGTTCTTC,CASSFSGIGFNEQFF
few,TRBV5-1,TRBJ2-3,13,.,TGCGCCAGCAGCTTATGGGGTACAGATACGCAGTATTTT,CASSLWGTDTQYF
.,TRBV5-1,TRBJ2-1,15,TRBD2,TGCGCCAGCAGCCCCGGGACTAGCGGATTCAATGAGCAGTTCTTC,CASSPGTSGFNEQFF
once,TRBV10-2,TRBJ2-3,17,TRBD2,TGCGCCAGCAGTGAGTCTGGTAGCGGGAGTCTCACAGATACGCAGTATTTT,CASSESGSGSLTDTQYF
.,TRBV7-2,TRBJ2-5,16,.,TGTGCCAGCAGCCCAGGACCCCTCGGTGGGTCGGAGACCCAGTACTTC,CASSPGPLGGSETQYF
.,TRBV5-1,TRBJ1-4,17,TRBD1,TGCGCCAGCAGCTTGTTGGGACAGGGGGCTCCTAATGAAAAACTGTTTTTT,CASSLLGQGAPNEKLFF
.,TRBV5-1,TRBJ1-5,14,.,TGCGCCAGCAGCTTGCTGGGGGGTTCTCAGCCCCAGCATTTT,CASSLLGGSQPQHF
.,TRBV2,TRBJ2-7,17,TRBD1,TGTGCCAGCAGGAGCTGGGACAGGGGACCTGAACTCTACGAGCAGTACTTC,CASRSWDRGPELYEQYF
.,TRBV30,TRBJ2-7,16,.,TGTGCCTGGACCGAACGAAGCGCCCGCGGATCCTACGAGCAGTACTTC,CAWTERSARGSYEQYF
.,TRBV18,TRBJ2-7,13,TRBD1,TGTGCCAGCTCACCTCAGGGGGCCTACGAGCAGTACTTC,CASSPQGAYEQYF
few,TRBV25-1,TRBJ1-4,15,TRBD1,TGTGCCAGCAGTTCCAATCCACAGGGGTACGAAAAACTGTTTTTT,CASSSNPQGYEKLFF
.,TRBV2,TRBJ1-1,12,.,TGTGCCAGCAGTGACGGGGGCCCTGAAGCTTTCTTT,CASSDGGPEAFF
few,TRBV6-6,TRBJ2-7,14,.,TGTGCCAGCAGTTACTCGAGGGATACCTACGAGCAGTACTTC,CASSYSRDTYEQYF
.,TRBV5-6,TRBJ2-7,15,TRBD2,TGTGCCAGCAGCTTAGGGACTAGCGGGAACTACGAGCAGTACTTC,CASSLGTSGNYEQYF
few,TRBV5-1,TRBJ2-2,18,.,TGCGCCAGCAGCCTACAGGGCTTGGGCTCTTCTTTTACCGGGGAGCTGTTTTTT,CASSLQGLGSSFTGELFF
.,TRBV5-4,TRBJ2-2,16,.,TGTGCCAGCAGCCGGGGACGGATGGACAACACCGGGGAGCTGTTTTTT,CASSRGRMDNTGELFF